The 26 T cell receptor beta chains presented below share a single source sample, sequenced in a study of cytomegalovirus exposure and HLA in healthy donors. The PCR contained 60 Vbeta and 13 Jbeta primers. Method: immunoSEQ multiplex PCR; TCRdb's copy keeps in-frame clones and lacks some. Its table records under 200,000 clones. The source material was PBMCs. The receptors originated from a young man in good health and CMV-seronegative.

The V gene is TRBV27, the J gene TRBJ2-1, with 7 bases lining up with TRBD1. V trimming: 4 bases; J trimming: 6 bases; junction bases outside the gene matches: 9. The germline V gene has CDR1 MNHEY and CDR2 SMNVEV (reference sequence). The CDR3 totals 15 residues. The CDR3 bases are TGTGCCAGCAGTTACCGGGACAGACTATTCAATGAGCAGTTCTTC. This encodes CASSYRDRLFNEQFF.

CDR3 sequence reads: CASSIRDTQYF. The CDR3 nucleotides are TGTGCCAGTAGTATCAGGGATACGCAGTATTTT. The V gene is TRBV19, the J gene TRBJ2-3; unclear D gene. The CDR3 contains 11 residues. CDR1 is LNHDA, CDR2 SQIVND, per germline (reference sequence). V was trimmed by 3 bases and J by 6 bases, leaving 4 bases between them.

CDR3 residues: CASSQGQGQGGAYGYTF. The CDR3, as DNA: TGCGCCAGCAGCCAGGGACAGGGTCAGGGAGGGGCCTATGGCTACACCTTC. The chain couples TRBV5-1 to TRBJ1-2; TRBD1 aligns across 9 bases. This CDR3 has 17 amino acids. J lost 4 bases, V lost 4 bases, and 14 bases had no gene match. Germline-derived CDR1 and CDR2 are SGHRS and YFSETQ.

In regard to this clone: Because the CDR3 is missing its conserved closing phenylalanine or tryptophan, this is likely a read error. The chain employs TRBV4-1 and TRBJ1-2; D call uncertain. V lost 4 bases and J 3 bases, leaving 18 bases between the germline ends. This CDR3 has 16 residues. Germline CDR1 reads MGHRA; CDR2 reads YSYEKL. The DNA of the CDR3 is TGCGCCAGCAGCCGGTACTCGGTCGCCGCGGACTATGGCTACACCCTC. It codes for CASSRYSVAADYGYTL.

V is TRBV11-2 and J is TRBJ2-3; 11 nucleotides line up with TRBD2. The germline V gene encodes CDR1 SGHAT and CDR2 FQNNGV. The length of the CDR3 is 15 residues. Unmatched junction bases numbered 3, after V lost 3 bases and J lost 4 bases. The DNA of the CDR3 is TGTGCCAGCAGCTTTACTAGCGGGGGAGCAGATACGCAGTATTTT. It is translated as CASSFTSGGADTQYF.

V is TRBV5-1 and J is TRBJ1-3; D is perhaps TRBD1 (5 bases). V was trimmed by 5 bases and J by 0 bases, leaving 15 bases between them. Germline V CDR1 and CDR2: SGHRS, YFSETQ. The CDR3 has 16 residues. CDR3 in DNA: TGCGCCAGCAGTCGGGGGACCTCCGCCTCTGGAAACACCATATATTTT. Translation: CASSRGTSASGNTIYF.

The chain's CDR3 is CASSIEGVGSNQPQHF. The CDR3 DNA reads as TGTGCCAGTAGTATTGAAGGGGTCGGCAGCAATCAGCCCCAGCATTTT. The chain recombines TRBV19 with TRBJ1-5, with D maybe TRBD1 (5 bases). Germline V gives CDR1 LNHDA, CDR2 SQIVND (reference sequence). The CDR3 extends over 16 amino acids. Trimming pared 3 bases from V and 1 base from J, leaving 13 bases between.

Regarding this clone: Other DNA sequences in this specimen translate into the identical CDR3. The J gene is TRBJ1-1, the V gene TRBV5-6, with D possibly TRBD1 on 6 matching bases. The germline CDR1 and CDR2 sequences are SGHDT and YYEEEE. V dropped 2 bases and J dropped 1 base, with 12 bases sitting between them. The CDR3 spans 15 residues. The CDR3 here is CASSLMGAPNTEAFF. CDR3 coding DNA: TGTGCCAGCAGCTTAATGGGGGCCCCGAACACTGAAGCTTTCTTT.

The chain joins TRBV4-1 to TRBJ2-5; 12 nucleotides line up with TRBD2. Germline V CDR1 and CDR2: MGHRA, YSYEKL. The CDR3 has 15 amino acids. V dropped 4 bases and J dropped 5; count of bases not matched to a gene: 5. DNA of the CDR3: TGCGCCAGCAGCCCGGCTAGCGGGAGGGTTGAGACCCAGTACTTC. It translates to CASSPASGRVETQYF.

The rearrangement joins TRBV27 to TRBJ2-7; D might be TRBD2 (5 bases). Germline CDR1 is MNHEY and CDR2 is SMNVEV (reference sequence). The V gene lost 3 bases and the J gene lost 0 bases, with 15 bases spanning the gap. The CDR3 is made up of 16 amino acids. CDR3 region: CASSFLRTGISYEQYF. CDR3 DNA sequence: TGTGCCAGCAGTTTCCTTCGGACTGGTATCTCCTACGAGCAGTACTTC.

A note on this clone: This CDR3 is also generated by other DNA sequences in the sample. V gene TRBV5-1 combines with J gene TRBJ2-3; 8 bases are a match to TRBD2. The germline CDR1 and CDR2 sequences are SGHRS and YFSETQ. CDR3 length: 14 residues. Unmatched junction bases numbered 2, after V lost 2 bases and J lost 3 bases. The CDR3 DNA sequence: TGCGCCAGCAGCTTCGGCGGGGGGACAGATACGCAGTATTTT. Amino acids: CASSFGGGTDTQYF.

As to this clone: No conserved phenylalanine or tryptophan is present at the end of the CDR3, so a read error is the likely explanation. The chain links TRBV27 to TRBJ2-7; weak D call: TRBD2 (6 bases). Looked up from germline, CDR1 is MNHEY and CDR2 is SMNVEV (reference sequence). This CDR3 is built from 15 residues. V dropped 6 bases and J dropped 0 bases, with 15 bases sitting between them. The CDR3 sequence is CASRRGGHGSYEQYL. The DNA of the CDR3 is TGTGCCAGCAGGAGGGGAGGCCATGGCTCCTACGAGCAGTACCTC.

The chain combines TRBV7-9 with TRBJ1-6; D unresolved. V was shortened by 7 bases and J by 7 bases, with 17 bases between the two germline ends. This CDR3 comprises 15 residues. From germline, CDR1 is SEHNR and CDR2 FQNEAQ (reference sequence). The chain's CDR3 is CASMRWAGKNSPLHF. CDR3 in DNA: TGTGCCAGCATGAGATGGGCAGGAAAAAATTCACCCCTCCACTTT.

The rearrangement joins TRBV7-9 to TRBJ1-2; D is ambiguous. Trimming pared 5 bases from V and 8 bases from J, leaving 15 bases between. Germline CDR1 reads SEHNR; CDR2 reads FQNEAQ (reference sequence). The CDR3 has 13 amino acids. For the CDR3, the DNA is TGTGCCAGCAGCGAGTCCGTACGTCTAGGCTACACCTTC. Residues: CASSESVRLGYTF.

The gene calls are TRBV11-1 and TRBJ2-2, with no clear D. The ends were cut back, 3 bases at V and 2 bases at J, with 7 bases in the middle. CDR1 is SGHAT and CDR2 is FQDESV in the germline V gene (reference sequence). The CDR3 is made up of 14 amino acids. CDR3 sequence: CASSFNLNTGELFF. The CDR3 coding sequence is TGTGCCAGCAGCTTCAACCTAAACACCGGGGAGCTGTTTTTT.

The genes are TRBV29-1 and TRBJ1-2; D not certain. The germline CDR1 and CDR2 sequences are SQVTM and ANQGSEA. The CDR3 is made up of 12 amino acids. V lost 7 bases and J 5 bases, leaving 14 bases between the germline ends. This CDR3 is CSAGGGEYGYTF. The CDR3 DNA reads as TGCAGCGCTGGAGGTGGGGAGTATGGCTACACCTTC.

The V call is TRBV7-9, the J call TRBJ2-3, with TRBD2 identical over 10 bases. V was pared by 4 bases and J by 3 bases, with 4 bases of the junction left unmatched. The CDR3 consists of 15 residues. Germline V gene lookup returns CDR1 SEHNR and CDR2 FQNEAQ (reference sequence). This chain's CDR3 is CASSSGLAKTDTQYF. The CDR3, as DNA: TGTGCCAGCAGCTCGGGACTAGCGAAGACAGATACGCAGTATTTT.

This chain joins TRBV11-2 and TRBJ2-1; 10 bases align to TRBD2. This CDR3 has 17 amino acids. The V and J ends lost 4 bases and 8 bases, in that order; junction bases with no gene match: 14. Germline CDR1 SGHAT, CDR2 FQNNGV. In DNA, the CDR3 is TGTGCCAGCAGCTGGCTTGGGAGGAGCGGGGGGGCACATGAGCAGTTCTTC. Its translation: CASSWLGRSGGAHEQFF.

This chain joins TRBV27 and TRBJ2-7; the match to TRBD1 covers 7 bases. Germline CDR1 is MNHEY and CDR2 is SMNVEV (reference sequence). V lost 5 bases and J lost 2; bases outside the gene matches: 6. The CDR3 runs 14 residues. The CDR3: CASSNQGDPYEQYF. For the CDR3, the DNA is TGTGCCAGCAGTAATCAGGGGGACCCCTACGAGCAGTACTTC.

The chain links TRBV19 to TRBJ2-3, with a possible D match to TRBD2 (6 bases). Trimming left V 6 bases short and J 3 bases short, with 13 bases between. The length of the CDR3 is 14 residues. Germline CDR1 and CDR2: LNHDA and SQIVND (reference sequence). In DNA, the CDR3 is TGTGCCAGTAGCACGCTACGGGAGACAGATACGCAGTATTTT. Its protein product is CASSTLRETDTQYF.

The gene calls are TRBV9 and TRBJ2-5; TRBD1 aligns across 10 bases. Near its end, the DNA agrees better with TRBJ2-7, so the J call may be wrong. The CDR3 is made up of 18 amino acids. The germline V gene has CDR1 SGDLS and CDR2 YYNGEE. The DNA for the CDR3 is TGTGCCAGCAGCGTAGGGTTTTCAGGGACAGGGGTCAGCTACGAGCAGTACTTC. Residues: CASSVGFSGTGVSYEQYF.

V and J are TRBV7-2 and TRBJ1-3; D is unclear. Between the trimmed V and J ends, which lost 5 bases and 0 bases, there was a span of 11 bases. CDR1 and CDR2 (germline): SGHTA, FQGNSA. CDR3 length: 15 amino acids. The CDR3 DNA reads as TGTGCCAGCAGCACCAAACCGGTCTCTGGAAACACCATATATTTT. This translates into CASSTKPVSGNTIYF.

The J gene is TRBJ1-5, the V gene TRBV30, with 7 bases matching TRBD1. The length of the CDR3 is 14 residues. Germline-derived CDR1 and CDR2 are GTSNPN and SVGIG (reference sequence). After removal of 2 bases from V and 4 bases from J, the junction contained 5 bases not matched to a gene. CDR3 coding DNA: TGTGCCTGGAGTTCGGGACAGAGAAATCAGCCCCAGCATTTT. Translation: CAWSSGQRNQPQHF.

The gene calls are TRBV27 and TRBJ2-5; 11 bases are shared with TRBD2. V dropped 0 bases and J dropped 4; count of bases not matched to a gene: 1. CDR3 size: 15 residues. CDR1 MNHEY and CDR2 SMNVEV come from the germline V gene (reference sequence). The CDR3 DNA follows: TGTGCCAGCAGTTTATCGACTAGCGGGATAGAGACCCAGTACTTC. Translating it yields CASSLSTSGIETQYF.

The chain carries TRBV7-9 and TRBJ2-6, with D unresolved. In germline, CDR1 is SEHNR, CDR2 FQNEAQ (reference sequence). The CDR3 runs 17 residues. V lost 7 bases and J 0 bases, leaving 16 bases between the germline ends. CDR3 in amino acids: CASTSGSLISGANVLTF. The CDR3 coding sequence is TGTGCCAGCACCTCCGGGTCCCTCATCTCTGGGGCCAACGTCCTGACTTTC.

The chain recombines TRBV28 with TRBJ2-2; TRBD2 agrees at 7 bases. Germline CDR1 and CDR2: MDHEN and SYDVKM. The V and J ends lost 6 bases and 8 bases, in that order; junction bases with no gene match: 9. CDR3 length: 14 residues. The CDR3 coding sequence is TGTGCCAGCAGCTATAACAGCGGGATGGGGGAGCTGTTTTTT. It translates to CASSYNSGMGELFF.